This T cell receptor (beta chain) was identified in a study of cytomegalovirus exposure and HLA in healthy donors. Overall study results and limits: Among the CMV-associated chains, a few were confirmed in vitro as specific for CMV antigens.

V was shortened by 4 bases and J by 7 bases, with 12 bases between the two germline ends. Germline V gene sequence: CDR1 SGHRS, CDR2 YFSETQ. The CDR3 runs to 13 residues. Primers for the PCR totalled 60 Vbeta and 13 Jbeta. Some clones are missing from TCRdb's copy, which holds only in-frame ones; the method was immunoSEQ multiplex PCR. Of approximately 140,000 clones in the sample, around 84% are singletons; the top ten hold 2% to 3%. Comment on this clone: Its antigen is unidentified.

The chain links TRBV5-1 to TRBJ2-1; D may be TRBD2 (6 bases). This clonotype was sampled from a man aged 45 to 65 in good health and CMV-seronegative. The material sequenced was PBMCs. The CDR3 DNA reads TGCGCCAGCAGCCCCGGGGGTAGTAATGAGCAGTTCTTC. Encoded protein: CASSPGGSNEQFF.